The 15 T cell receptor beta chains presented below share a single source sample, sequenced in a study of T-cell reconstitution after alpha-beta-depleted transplantation in children. Unique molecular identifiers were incorporated when the TCRbeta library was constructed. One entry per CDR3 protein results from TCRdb running MiXCR on the PCR reads. The data show 490,000 or so distinct CDR3 sequences, with under 15% seen just once and about 5% held by the top ten. The starting material was PBMCs from the stem cell graft donor, obtained from the stem cell graft. These receptors came from a human donor who donated a stem cell graft to a child with combined immunodeficiency.

In this sample, this clonotype turned up many times. The V gene is TRBV6-5, the J gene TRBJ1-2, with D uncertain. The CDR3 runs to 13 residues. Trimming stripped 4 bases from V and 8 bases from J, with 14 bases between. CDR1 and CDR2 (germline): MNHEY, SVGAGI. CDR3: CASSSEEPYGYTF. As DNA, the CDR3 is TGTGCCAGCAGTTCAGAGGAACCCTACGGCTACACCTTC.

The chain couples TRBV7-9 to TRBJ2-1; weak D call: TRBD1 (5 bases). Germline V CDR1 and CDR2: SEHNR, FQNEAQ (reference sequence). V lost 7 bases to trimming and J lost 0 bases, with 16 bases between them. CDR3 length: 16 amino acids. CDR3 coding DNA: TGTGCCAGCACGTACGGCCAGGGTATCTCCTACAATGAGCAGTTCTTC. It yields the protein CASTYGQGISYNEQFF.

The CDR3 reads CASSYSVIAQETQYF. The DNA for the CDR3 is TGTGCCAGCAGTTACTCGGTGATAGCCCAAGAGACCCAGTACTTC. This chain joins TRBV6-5 and TRBJ2-5; D gene unclear. The CDR3 sequence is 15 residues long. V shed 0 bases and J shed 1 base, with 9 bases lying between them. CDR1 is MNHEY and CDR2 is SVGAGI in the germline V gene.

This clonotype has only a few counts. This chain connects TRBV20-1 to TRBJ2-5; D ambiguous. V was cut by 6 bases and J by 5 bases, with 13 bases left in between. This CDR3 has 12 amino acids. Germline V CDR1 and CDR2: DFQATT, SNEGSKA (reference sequence). CDR3 sequence reads: CSAPKKLETQYF. The DNA of the CDR3 is TGCAGTGCCCCAAAAAAGCTTGAGACCCAGTACTTC.

The rearrangement links TRBV4-3 to TRBJ1-5, with a tentative D call TRBD1 (5 bases). The ends were cut back, 8 bases at V and 6 bases at J, with 20 bases in the middle. The CDR3 runs 15 residues. Germline V CDR1 and CDR2: LGHNA, YSLEER. The CDR3 DNA is TGCGCCAGCGCGTTGAGTCTTGGGGGAGGTCAGCCCCAGCATTTT. Protein product: CASALSLGGGQPQHF.

The rearrangement joins TRBV7-2 to TRBJ2-1; D uncertain. The germline gives CDR1 SGHTA, CDR2 FQGNSA. V shed 6 bases and J shed 0 bases, with 15 bases lying between them. This CDR3 spans 16 amino acids. In nucleotides, the CDR3 is TGTGCCAGCAGTCTAGTCCCGACCCGCTCCTACAATGAGCAGTTCTTC. Translated, it gives CASSLVPTRSYNEQFF.

This sequence joins TRBV4-1 and TRBJ2-7, with no clear D. Trimming cost V 1 base and J 4 bases, with 20 bases left between them. The germline gives CDR1 MGHRA, CDR2 YSYEKL. The CDR3 is 17 amino acids. For the CDR3, the DNA is TGCGCCAGCAGCCAAGTTGCCCAGAACCCGACCCCTTACGAGCAGTACTTC. It is translated as CASSQVAQNPTPYEQYF.

Only a few counts were recorded for this clonotype. V and J are TRBV9 and TRBJ2-1; weak D call: TRBD2 (5 bases). This CDR3 contains 16 residues. V was pared by 4 bases and J by 7 bases, with 21 bases between. Germline CDR1 and CDR2: SGDLS and YYNGEE. In DNA form, the CDR3 reads TGTGCCAGCAGCACCCGTCGGGCGGGCGCCATAAATGAGCAGTTCTTC. Its protein is CASSTRRAGAINEQFF.

This clonotype was counted between two and nine times. This rearrangement joins TRBV7-8 to TRBJ2-1; possibly TRBD1 or TRBD2 for D (6 bases each). The CDR3 length is 17 residues. V dropped 3 bases and J dropped 4 bases, with 19 bases sitting between them. Germline-derived CDR1 and CDR2 are SGHVS and FQNEAQ. The CDR3 spells CASSFSRGPQRYNEQFF. CDR3 nucleotides: TGTGCCAGCAGCTTTTCTCGGGGGCCCCAACGGTACAATGAGCAGTTCTTC.

This clonotype was recorded many times. This rearrangement joins TRBV5-1 to TRBJ2-3; 8 positions match TRBD1. Germline V lookup: CDR1 SGHRS, CDR2 YFSETQ. V was pared by 4 bases and J by 6 bases, with 7 bases of the junction left unmatched. This CDR3 is 14 amino acids long. The CDR3 nucleotides read TGCGCCAGCAGCATCGGGACAGGACTTGATACGCAGTATTTT. As protein: CASSIGTGLDTQYF.

There are a few counts of this clonotype. The rearrangement uses TRBV20-1 and TRBJ2-1; 13 bases line up with TRBD2. This CDR3 has 15 residues. CDR1 and CDR2 from the germline V gene are DFQATT and SNEGSKA (reference sequence). Unmatched junction bases numbered 12, after V lost 6 bases and J lost 10 bases. CDR3 residues: CSAPRTSGGRLEQFF. The CDR3 bases are TGCAGTGCCCCCCGGACTAGCGGGGGAAGGTTGGAGCAGTTCTTC.

This clonotype has more than one count but fewer than ten. The chain is built from TRBV7-8 and TRBJ2-7, with D possibly TRBD2 on 8 matching bases. The CDR3 spans 16 residues. Germline V lookup: CDR1 SGHVS, CDR2 FQNEAQ. V was trimmed by 5 bases and J by 3 bases, leaving 20 bases between them. The CDR3 bases are TGTGCCAGCAGCACACAGGGGAGCGGGAGAAGCTACGAGCAGTACTTC. It is translated as CASSTQGSGRSYEQYF.

This clonotype was recorded at least ten times. The CDR3 bases are TGCGCCAGCAGCTTGGAGGGACAGGGCAATGAGCAGTTCTTC. Translated, it gives CASSLEGQGNEQFF. This chain links TRBV5-1 with TRBJ2-1; TRBD1 matches 9 bases. The CDR3 is 14 amino acids. V was clipped by 0 bases and J by 6 bases; unmatched bases: 1. Germline-derived CDR1 and CDR2 are SGHRS and YFSETQ.

This clonotype was seen ten or more times. This chain links TRBV5-1 with TRBJ2-7, with TRBD1 matching 10 bases. V lost 4 bases to trimming and J lost 1 base; unmatched junction nucleotides: 2. There are 14 residues in the CDR3. Per the germline V gene, CDR1 is SGHRS and CDR2 is YFSETQ. CDR3 in amino acids: CASSRTGGSYEQYF. CDR3 nucleotide sequence: TGCGCCAGCAGCCGGACAGGGGGGTCCTACGAGCAGTACTTC.

This clonotype has at least ten counts. V usage is TRBV27 and J usage is TRBJ1-1, with a weak D call TRBD1 (5 bases). This CDR3 region has 12 residues. With 5 bases removed from V and 1 base from J, the gap between germline ends came to 5 bases. The V gene's germline CDR1 is MNHEY and CDR2 SMNVEV (reference sequence). The CDR3: CASSTGNTEAFF. The CDR3 DNA is TGTGCCAGCAGTACAGGGAACACTGAAGCTTTCTTT.